This T cell receptor (beta chain) was identified during a study of T cell repertoires in cytomegalovirus infection. Background on the study: Both a matching HLA type and CMV infection were indicated by public TCR beta signatures. Findings and caveats of the study: The ex vivo response was dominated by HLA-C-restricted CMV-specific TCR beta clonotypes.

TCRdb re-derived calls from the reads in MiXCR, one entry per CDR3 protein. The sample includes approximately 1,000,000 distinct CDR3 sequences, approximately 32% of them seen just once. The table lists this clonotype with a few counts. What it recognizes is unknown. The receptor was derived from a human donor in good health (CMV status not recorded). Some clones in this sample may be carry-over from other donors' samples. The material sequenced was cultured CD8+ T cells from PBMCs, taken from culture after CMV antigen stimulation.

CDR3 in DNA: TGTGCCAGCAGCCGGACTGGGGAAATCACAGATACGCAGTATTTT. Translation gives CASSRTGEITDTQYF. The V call is TRBV7-6, the J call TRBJ2-3, with D maybe TRBD2 (5 bases). Germline V gives CDR1 SGHVS, CDR2 FNYEAQ. CDR3 length: 15 amino acids. With 5 bases removed from V and 2 bases from J, the gap between germline ends came to 14 bases.